This T cell receptor (beta chain) was identified during a study of T cell repertoires in cytomegalovirus infection. In its sample, this clonotype was seen a few times. Germline values: CDR1 SQVTM, CDR2 ANQGSEA. The CDR3 spans 14 residues. The J segment lost 5 bases and the V segment lost 6 bases, leaving 9 bases of the junction unmatched. TCRdb re-called the reads through MiXCR, storing one row per CDR3 protein. The sample contains 250,000 to 300,000 distinct CDR3 sequences, roughly 25% of which appear only once. This clonotype originated in a human donor in good health (CMV status not recorded). Some clones in this sample may be carry-over from other donors' samples. The V and J genes are TRBV29-1 and TRBJ2-7; 11 positions match TRBD1. Material: PBMCs. CDR3 sequence reads: CSVPQPGQGDEQYF. DNA of the CDR3: TGCAGCGTGCCCCAACCGGGACAGGGGGACGAGCAGTACTTC.